This T cell receptor (beta chain) originates from a study of cytomegalovirus exposure and HLA in healthy donors. PCR involved 60 Vbeta and 13 Jbeta primers. Profiled with immunoSEQ multiplex PCR; TCRdb holds only in-frame clones, not every one. This specimen shows 50,000 to 70,000 clones; the ten leading clones hold under 10%. Notes on this clone: A read error may account for a junction end that differs from germline.

Germline assignment: CDR1 SSHAT and CDR2 FNYEAQ (reference sequence). CDR3 length equals 14 residues. This TCR came from a man aged 45 to 65 in good health and CMV-seropositive. The chain joins TRBV7-7 to TRBJ2-5, with 9 positions matching TRBD2. Sequencing was carried out using PBMCs. The CDR3 coding sequence is TGTGCTAGCAGCCTTAGCGGGAGCTTCGAGACCCAGTACTTC. This translates into CASSLSGSFETQYF.